The sequence of this T cell receptor (beta chain) was determined in a study of T cells after somatic rescue of genetic block. TCRdb keeps only in-frame clones here, not all; method: immunoSEQ multiplex PCR. Of some 70,000 clones listed, approximately 91% are singletons. This CDR3 has 20 amino acids. This clonotype originated in a man younger than 45. The gene calls are TRBV21-1 and TRBJ2-1; the table's TRBD1 call for D was not verified on the DNA. TRBV21-1 is tagged as a pseudogene. Sample: peripheral blood mononuclear cells (PBMCs). CDR3 protein: CASSGPGTGIASINYNEQFF. DNA for the CDR3: TGTGCCAGCAGCGGTCCCGGGACAGGGATCGCCAGCATTAATTACAATGAGCAGTTCTTC.